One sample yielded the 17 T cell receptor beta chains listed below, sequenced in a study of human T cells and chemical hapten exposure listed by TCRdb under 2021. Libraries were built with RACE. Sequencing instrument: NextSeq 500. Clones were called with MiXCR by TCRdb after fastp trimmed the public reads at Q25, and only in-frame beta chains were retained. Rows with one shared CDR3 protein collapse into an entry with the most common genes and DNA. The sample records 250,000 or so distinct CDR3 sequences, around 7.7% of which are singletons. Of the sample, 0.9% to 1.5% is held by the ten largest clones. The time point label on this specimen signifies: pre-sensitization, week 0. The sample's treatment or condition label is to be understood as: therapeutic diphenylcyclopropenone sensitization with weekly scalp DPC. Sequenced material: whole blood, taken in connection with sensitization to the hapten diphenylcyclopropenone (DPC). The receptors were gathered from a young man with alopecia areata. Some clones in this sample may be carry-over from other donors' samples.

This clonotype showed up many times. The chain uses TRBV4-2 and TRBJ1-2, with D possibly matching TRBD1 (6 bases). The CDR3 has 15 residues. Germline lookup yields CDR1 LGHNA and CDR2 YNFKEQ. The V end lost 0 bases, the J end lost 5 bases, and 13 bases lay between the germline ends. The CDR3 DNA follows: TGTGCCAGCAGCCAAGATTATTGGACAGATTATGGCTACACCTTC. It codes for CASSQDYWTDYGYTF.

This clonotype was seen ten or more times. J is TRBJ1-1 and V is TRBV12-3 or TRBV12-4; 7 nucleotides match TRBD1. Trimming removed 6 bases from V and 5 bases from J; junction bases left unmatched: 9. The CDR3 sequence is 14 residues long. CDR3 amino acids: CASRTQGVGTEAFF. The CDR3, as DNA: TGTGCCAGCAGAACTCAGGGGGTAGGAACTGAAGCTTTCTTT.

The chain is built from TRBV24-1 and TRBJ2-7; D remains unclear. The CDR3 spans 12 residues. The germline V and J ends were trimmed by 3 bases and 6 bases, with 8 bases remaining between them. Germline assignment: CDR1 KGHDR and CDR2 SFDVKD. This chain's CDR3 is CATSDPSAEQYF. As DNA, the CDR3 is TGTGCCACCAGTGATCCGTCAGCCGAGCAGTACTTC.

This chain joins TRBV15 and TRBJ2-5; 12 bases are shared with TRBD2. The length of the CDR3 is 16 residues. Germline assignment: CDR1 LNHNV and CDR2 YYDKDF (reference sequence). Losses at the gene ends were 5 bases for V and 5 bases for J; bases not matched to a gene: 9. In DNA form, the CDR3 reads TGTGCCACCAGCCGCCGACTAGCGGGGGTTCGGGAGACCCAGTACTTC. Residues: CATSRRLAGVRETQYF.

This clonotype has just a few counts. The CDR3 sequence is CSVGRPGLAGGSITDTQYF. The CDR3 nucleotides are TGCAGCGTTGGCCGGCCGGGACTAGCGGGGGGATCCATCACAGATACGCAGTATTTT. V gene TRBV29-1 combines with J gene TRBJ2-3; TRBD2 aligns across 15 bases. Germline-derived CDR1 and CDR2 are SQVTM and ANQGSEA. The CDR3 sequence is 19 residues long. V dropped 4 bases and J dropped 2; count of bases not matched to a gene: 13.

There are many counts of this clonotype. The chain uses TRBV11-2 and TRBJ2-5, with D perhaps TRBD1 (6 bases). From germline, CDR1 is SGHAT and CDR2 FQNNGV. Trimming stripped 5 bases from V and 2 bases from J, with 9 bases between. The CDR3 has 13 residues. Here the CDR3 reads CASSTGQQETQYF. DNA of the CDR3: TGTGCCAGCAGCACGGGACAACAAGAGACCCAGTACTTC.

The chain's CDR3 is CASSQEGHSGNTIYF. The CDR3, as DNA: TGTGCCAGCAGCCAAGAAGGACACTCTGGAAACACCATATATTTT. This chain links TRBV4-2 with TRBJ1-3; TRBD1 is a possible D gene (5 bases). This CDR3 contains 15 residues. V shed 0 bases and J shed 0 bases, with 6 bases lying between them. Germline CDR1 is LGHNA and CDR2 is YNFKEQ.

CDR3 loop: CSVDVGDFASTDTQYF. CDR3 DNA: TGCAGCGTTGACGTCGGGGATTTTGCTAGCACAGATACGCAGTATTTT. The chain joins TRBV29-1 to TRBJ2-3; tentative D call: TRBD2 (5 bases). Trimming left V 3 bases short and J 0 bases short, with 16 bases between. CDR1 is SQVTM, CDR2 ANQGSEA, per germline. This CDR3 comprises 16 residues.

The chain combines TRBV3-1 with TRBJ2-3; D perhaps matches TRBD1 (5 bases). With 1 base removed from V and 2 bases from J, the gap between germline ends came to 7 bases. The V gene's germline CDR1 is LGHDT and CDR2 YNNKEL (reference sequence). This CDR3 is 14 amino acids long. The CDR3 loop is CASSQAGYTDTQYF. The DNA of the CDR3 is TGTGCCAGCAGCCAAGCAGGGTACACAGATACGCAGTATTTT.

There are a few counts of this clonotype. The DNA of the CDR3 is TGCAGTGCTAGAGAGCTATCTCTCCTCTACGAGCAGTACGTC. Translation: CSARELSLLYEQYV. The genes are TRBV20-1 and TRBJ2-7; no clear D. The CDR3 sequence is 14 residues long. V lost 0 bases, J lost 3 bases, and 12 bases lay in between. The germline V gene encodes CDR1 DFQATT and CDR2 SNEGSKA (reference sequence).

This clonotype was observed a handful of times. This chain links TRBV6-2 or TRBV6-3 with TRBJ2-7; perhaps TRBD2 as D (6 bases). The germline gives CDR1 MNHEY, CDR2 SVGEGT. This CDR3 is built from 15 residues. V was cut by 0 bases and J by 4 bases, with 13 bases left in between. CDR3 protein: CASSYSRLGGYEQYV. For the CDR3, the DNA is TGTGCCAGCAGTTACTCGAGACTCGGGGGTTACGAGCAGTACGTC.

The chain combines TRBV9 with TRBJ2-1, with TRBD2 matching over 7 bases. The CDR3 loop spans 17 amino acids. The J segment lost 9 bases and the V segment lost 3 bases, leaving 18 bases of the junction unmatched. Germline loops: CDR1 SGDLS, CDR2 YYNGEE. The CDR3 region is CASSADSGTILVGEQFF. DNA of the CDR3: TGTGCCAGCAGCGCCGACTCTGGGACTATTCTTGTGGGTGAGCAGTTCTTC.

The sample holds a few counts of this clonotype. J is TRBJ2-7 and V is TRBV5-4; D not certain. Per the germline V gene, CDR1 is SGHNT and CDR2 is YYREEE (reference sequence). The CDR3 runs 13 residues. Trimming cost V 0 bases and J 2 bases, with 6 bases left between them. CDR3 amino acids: CASSLGPPYEQYV. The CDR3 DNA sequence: TGTGCCAGCAGCTTGGGACCCCCCTACGAGCAGTACGTC.

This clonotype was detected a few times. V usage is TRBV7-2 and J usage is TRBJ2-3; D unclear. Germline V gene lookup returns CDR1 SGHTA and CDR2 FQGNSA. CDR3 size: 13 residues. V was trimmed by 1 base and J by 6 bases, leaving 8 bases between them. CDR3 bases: TGTGCCAGCAGCTTAGTAGCCCGGGATACGCAGTATTTT. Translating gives CASSLVARDTQYF.

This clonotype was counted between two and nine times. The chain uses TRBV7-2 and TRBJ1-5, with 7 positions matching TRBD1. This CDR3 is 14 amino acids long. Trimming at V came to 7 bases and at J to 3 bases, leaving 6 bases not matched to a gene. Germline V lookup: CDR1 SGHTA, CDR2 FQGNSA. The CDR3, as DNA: TGTGCCAGCACCCCCGGGACAGCCAATCAGCCCCAGCATTTT. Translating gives CASTPGTANQPQHF.

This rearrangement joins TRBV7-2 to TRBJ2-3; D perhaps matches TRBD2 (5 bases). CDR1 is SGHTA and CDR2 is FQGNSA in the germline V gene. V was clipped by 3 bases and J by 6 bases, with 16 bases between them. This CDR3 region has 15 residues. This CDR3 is CASSLEASDRDTQYF. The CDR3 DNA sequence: TGTGCCAGCAGCTTGGAGGCCTCCGACCGCGATACGCAGTATTTT. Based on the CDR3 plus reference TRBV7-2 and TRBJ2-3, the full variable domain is GAGVSQSPSNKVTEKGKDVELRCDPISGHTALYWYRQSLGQGLEFLIYFQGNSAPDKSGLPSDRFSAERTGGSVSTLTIQRTQQEDSAVYLCASSLEASDRDTQYFGPGTRLTVL.

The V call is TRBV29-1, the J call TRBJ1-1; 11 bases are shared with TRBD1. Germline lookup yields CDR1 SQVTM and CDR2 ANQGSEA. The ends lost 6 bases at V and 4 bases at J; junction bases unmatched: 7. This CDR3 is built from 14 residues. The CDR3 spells CSVRTGGYGTEAFF. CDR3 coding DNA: TGCAGCGTGAGGACAGGGGGCTACGGCACTGAAGCTTTCTTT.